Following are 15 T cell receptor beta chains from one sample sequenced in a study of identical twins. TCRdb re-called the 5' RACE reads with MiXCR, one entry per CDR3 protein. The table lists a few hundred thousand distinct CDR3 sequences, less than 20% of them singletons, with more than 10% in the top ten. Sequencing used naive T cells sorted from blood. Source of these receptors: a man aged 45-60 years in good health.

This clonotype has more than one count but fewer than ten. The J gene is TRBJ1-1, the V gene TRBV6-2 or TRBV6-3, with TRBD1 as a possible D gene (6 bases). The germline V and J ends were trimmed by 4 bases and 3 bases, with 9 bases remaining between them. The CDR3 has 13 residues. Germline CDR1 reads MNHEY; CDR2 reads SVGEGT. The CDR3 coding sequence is TGTGCCAGCAGTTTGGGGGCTCACACTGAAGCTTTCTTT. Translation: CASSLGAHTEAFF.

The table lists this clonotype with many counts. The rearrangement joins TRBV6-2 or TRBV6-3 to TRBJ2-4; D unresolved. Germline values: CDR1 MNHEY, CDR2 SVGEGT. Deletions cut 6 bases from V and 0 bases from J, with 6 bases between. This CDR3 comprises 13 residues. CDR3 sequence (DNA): TGTGCCAGCAGGGTGGTAGCCAAAAACATTCAGTACTTC. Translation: CASRVVAKNIQYF.

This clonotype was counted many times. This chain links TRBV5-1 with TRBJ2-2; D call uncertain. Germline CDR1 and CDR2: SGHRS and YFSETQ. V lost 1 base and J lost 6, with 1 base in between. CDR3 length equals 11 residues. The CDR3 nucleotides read TGCGCCAGCAGCTTGTCCGGGGAGCTGTTTTTT. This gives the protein CASSLSGELFF.

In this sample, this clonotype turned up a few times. DNA of the CDR3: TGCAGCGTTTCTAGCGGGAGCACGACCTACGAGCAGTACTTC. Its protein product is CSVSSGSTTYEQYF. This chain joins TRBV29-1 and TRBJ2-7; 10 bases agree with TRBD2. The CDR3 has 14 amino acids. Trimming took 5 bases from V and 2 from J; bases not matched to a gene: 6. Germline lookup yields CDR1 SQVTM and CDR2 ANQGSEA.

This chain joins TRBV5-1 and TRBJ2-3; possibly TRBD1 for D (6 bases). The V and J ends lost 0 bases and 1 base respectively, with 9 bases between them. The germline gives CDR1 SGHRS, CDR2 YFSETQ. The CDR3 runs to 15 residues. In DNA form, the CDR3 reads TGCGCCAGCAGCTTGGCAGGGGAAGGCACAGATACGCAGTATTTT. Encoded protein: CASSLAGEGTDTQYF.

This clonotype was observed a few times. Here the CDR3 reads CASSPAGDSPLHF. Here the CDR3 DNA reads TGCGCCAGCAGCCCGGCGGGGGATTCACCCCTCCACTTT. The chain uses TRBV5-1 and TRBJ1-6; D is perhaps TRBD1 (5 bases). Trimming pared 4 bases from V and 8 bases from J, leaving 10 bases between. This CDR3 is built from 13 residues. Germline values: CDR1 SGHRS, CDR2 YFSETQ.

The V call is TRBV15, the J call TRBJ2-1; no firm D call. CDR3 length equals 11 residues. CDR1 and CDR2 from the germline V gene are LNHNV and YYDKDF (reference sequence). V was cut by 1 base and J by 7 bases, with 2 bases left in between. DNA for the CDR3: TGTGCCACCAGCAGAGCTAATGAGCAGTTCTTC. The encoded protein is CATSRANEQFF.

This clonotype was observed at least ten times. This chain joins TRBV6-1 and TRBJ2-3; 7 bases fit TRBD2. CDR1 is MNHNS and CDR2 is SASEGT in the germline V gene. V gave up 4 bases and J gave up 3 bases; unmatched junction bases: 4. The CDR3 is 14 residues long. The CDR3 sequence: CASSGTGGTDTQYF. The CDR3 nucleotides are TGTGCCAGCAGTGGAACGGGGGGAACAGATACGCAGTATTTT.

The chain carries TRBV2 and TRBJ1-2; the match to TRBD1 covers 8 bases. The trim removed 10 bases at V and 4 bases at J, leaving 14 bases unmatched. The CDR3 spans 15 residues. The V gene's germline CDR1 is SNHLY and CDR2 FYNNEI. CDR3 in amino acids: CANEQGAGIGYGYTF. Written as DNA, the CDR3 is TGTGCCAACGAGCAGGGGGCGGGGATCGGCTATGGCTACACCTTC.

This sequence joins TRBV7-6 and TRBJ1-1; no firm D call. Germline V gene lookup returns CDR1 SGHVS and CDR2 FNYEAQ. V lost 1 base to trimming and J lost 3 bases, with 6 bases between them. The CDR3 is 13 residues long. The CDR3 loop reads CASSLDEDTEAFF. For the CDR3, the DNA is TGTGCCAGCAGCTTAGATGAGGACACTGAAGCTTTCTTT.

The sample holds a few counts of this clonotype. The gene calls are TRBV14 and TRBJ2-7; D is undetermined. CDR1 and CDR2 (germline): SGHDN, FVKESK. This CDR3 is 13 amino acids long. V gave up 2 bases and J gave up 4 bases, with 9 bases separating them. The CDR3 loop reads CASSQFHGYEQYF. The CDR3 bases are TGTGCCAGCAGCCAATTCCACGGATACGAGCAGTACTTC.

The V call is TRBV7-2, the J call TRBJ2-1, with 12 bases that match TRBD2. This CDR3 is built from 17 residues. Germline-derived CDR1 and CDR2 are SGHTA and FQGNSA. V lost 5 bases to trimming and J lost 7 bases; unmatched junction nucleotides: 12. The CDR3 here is CASSLGTSGSFWNEQFF. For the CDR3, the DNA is TGTGCCAGCAGCCTTGGGACTAGCGGGTCTTTTTGGAATGAGCAGTTCTTC.

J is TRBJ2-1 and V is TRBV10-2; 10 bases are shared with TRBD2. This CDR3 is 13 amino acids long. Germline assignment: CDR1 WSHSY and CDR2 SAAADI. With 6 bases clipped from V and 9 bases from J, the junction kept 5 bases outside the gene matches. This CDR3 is CASRAGGPSEQFF. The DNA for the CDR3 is TGCGCCAGCAGAGCGGGGGGGCCCAGTGAGCAGTTCTTC.

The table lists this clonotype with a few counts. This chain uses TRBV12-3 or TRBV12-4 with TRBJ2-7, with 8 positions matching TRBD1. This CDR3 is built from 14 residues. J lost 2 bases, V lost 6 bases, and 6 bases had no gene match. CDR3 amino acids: CASRDGQGPYEQYF. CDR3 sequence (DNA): TGTGCCAGCAGAGATGGACAGGGCCCCTACGAGCAGTACTTC.

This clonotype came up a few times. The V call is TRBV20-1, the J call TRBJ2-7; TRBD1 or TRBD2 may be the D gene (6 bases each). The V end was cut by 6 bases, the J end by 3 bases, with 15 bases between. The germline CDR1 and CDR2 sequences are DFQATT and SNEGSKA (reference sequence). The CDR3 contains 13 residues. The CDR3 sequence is CSAEQGLGYEQYF. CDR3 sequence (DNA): TGCAGTGCAGAACAGGGACTGGGCTACGAGCAGTACTTC.